Listed below are T cell receptor beta chains from one sample, sequenced in a study of Tregs in tolerant kidney transplant recipients. Sequenced by immunoSEQ multiplex PCR; TCRdb stores in-frame clones only, minus some. In the table there are about 44,000 clones, just under 97% of which are singletons. No antigen is known for these receptors. Sequences were obtained from Tregs from blood cultured with allogeneic cells. The receptors were sampled from a human donor in good health. The CDR3 runs from the conserved cysteine through the conserved F or W. A D gene is named only where the DNA matches it firmly. Clone size is not always given. Where it is, it says once, few, many or a class for expanded clones.

CDR3 protein,CDR3 DNA,J gene,clone size,D gene,V gene
CASSYLAGLGANVLTF,TGTGCCAGCAGTTACTTAGCCGGGTTGGGGGCCAACGTCCTGACTTTC,TRBJ2-6,.,.,TRBV6-6
CASSYTGQALEKLFF,TGTGCCAGCAGCTATACGGGACAGGCCCTTGAAAAACTGTTTTTT,TRBJ1-4,.,TRBD1,TRBV5-6
CASSSTSTSGRTEQYF,TGTGCCAGCAGCTCTACCTCGACTAGCGGGAGGACCGAGCAGTACTTC,TRBJ2-7,.,TRBD2,TRBV7-8
CASSTDRAGNTIYF,TGTGCCAGCAGCACCGACAGGGCTGGAAACACCATATATTTT,TRBJ1-3,.,TRBD1,TRBV27
CSVGAGQVYEQYF,TGCAGCGTTGGGGCAGGGCAGGTCTACGAGCAGTACTTC,TRBJ2-7,.,.,TRBV29-1
CASSLASGTGSPLHF,TGTGCCAGCAGCTTGGCCTCGGGGACAGGTTCACCCCTCCACTTT,TRBJ1-6,.,TRBD1,TRBV5-4
CASNPWLAGASEQFF,TGTGCCAGCAACCCCTGGTTAGCGGGAGCCAGTGAGCAGTTCTTC,TRBJ2-1,.,TRBD2,TRBV7-8
CASTMDRGSNEQYF,TGTGCCAGCACCATGGACAGGGGAAGTAACGAGCAGTACTTC,TRBJ2-7,once,TRBD1,TRBV2
CAWTCQPQHF,TGTGCCTGGACGTGCCAGCCCCAGCATTTT,TRBJ1-5,once,.,TRBV30
CASSESYSQQYF,TGTGCCAGCAGTGAATCGTACAGCCAGCAGTACTTC,TRBJ2-7,.,.,TRBV25-1
CSVVGRRNTEAFF,TGCAGCGTTGTTGGGCGGAGGAACACTGAAGCTTTCTTT,TRBJ1-1,.,.,TRBV29-1
CASSRGGTGHTEAFF,TGTGCCAGCAGCCGAGGAGGGACAGGCCACACTGAAGCTTTCTTT,TRBJ1-1,.,TRBD1,TRBV7-9
CASSPTLGNEQFF,TGTGCCAGCAGCCCTACGTTAGGGAATGAGCAGTTCTTC,TRBJ2-1,.,.,TRBV11-3
CAISQTGNTEAFF,TGTGCCATCAGCCAGACGGGGAACACTGAAGCTTTCTTT,TRBJ1-1,.,.,TRBV10-3
CASSFTGGDYGYTF,TGTGCCAGCAGTTTCACCGGGGGGGACTATGGCTACACCTTC,TRBJ1-2,.,.,TRBV6-5
CASSPRLDSSTDTQYF,TGTGCCAGCAGCCCACGACTAGACAGTAGCACAGATACGCAGTATTTT,TRBJ2-3,.,.,TRBV7-3
CASSFIKSGKETQYF,TGTGCCAGCAGCTTTATAAAGTCCGGAAAAGAGACCCAGTACTTC,TRBJ2-5,once,.,TRBV7-9
CASSRGGTGELFF,TGTGCCAGCAGCCGAGGGGGAACCGGGGAGCTGTTTTTT,TRBJ2-2,.,.,TRBV11-3
CASSLGLGSYEQYF,TGTGCCAGCAGCTTGGGACTAGGATCCTACGAGCAGTACTTC,TRBJ2-7,.,TRBD2,TRBV7-8
CASSPGGPAFHF,TGTGCCAGCTCACCGGGAGGACCAGCTTTCCACTTT,TRBJ1-6,.,.,TRBV18
CASSLWGPLSPEAFF,TGTGCCAGCAGCCTTTGGGGTCCTCTAAGTCCTGAAGCTTTCTTT,TRBJ1-1,.,.,TRBV5-8
CASSRGQRVTGEAFF,TGTGCCAGTAGTAGGGGACAGAGAGTGACAGGTGAAGCTTTCTTT,TRBJ1-1,.,TRBD1,TRBV19
CASSRGTGVNQPQHF,TGTGCCAGCAGCAGGGGGACAGGGGTCAATCAGCCCCAGCATTTT,TRBJ1-5,.,TRBD1,TRBV7-2
CASSPGASVTDTQYF,TGTGCCAGCAGCCCGGGCGCTAGCGTCACAGATACGCAGTATTTT,TRBJ2-3,.,.,TRBV14
CASRDDSYEQYF,TGTGCCAGTCGGGACGACTCCTACGAGCAGTACTTC,TRBJ2-7,.,.,TRBV2
CASSPLKAGEAYEQYF,TGTGCCAGCAGCCCCCTTAAGGCGGGAGAGGCCTACGAGCAGTACTTC,TRBJ2-7,.,TRBD2,TRBV14
CASNLAAGEQYF,TGTGCCAGCAACCTAGCCGCGGGAGAGCAGTACTTC,TRBJ2-7,.,.,TRBV6-1
CASSYSPGSYNEQFF,TGTGCCAGCAGTTACTCTCCTGGGAGCTACAATGAGCAGTTCTTC,TRBJ2-1,once,.,TRBV6-5
CATSRSMGSGEQFF,TGTGCCACCAGCAGATCTATGGGGTCGGGTGAGCAGTTCTTC,TRBJ2-1,.,.,TRBV15
CASSPQGQANTEAFF,TGTGCCAGCTCACCGCAAGGACAGGCGAACACTGAAGCTTTCTTT,TRBJ1-1,.,TRBD1,TRBV18